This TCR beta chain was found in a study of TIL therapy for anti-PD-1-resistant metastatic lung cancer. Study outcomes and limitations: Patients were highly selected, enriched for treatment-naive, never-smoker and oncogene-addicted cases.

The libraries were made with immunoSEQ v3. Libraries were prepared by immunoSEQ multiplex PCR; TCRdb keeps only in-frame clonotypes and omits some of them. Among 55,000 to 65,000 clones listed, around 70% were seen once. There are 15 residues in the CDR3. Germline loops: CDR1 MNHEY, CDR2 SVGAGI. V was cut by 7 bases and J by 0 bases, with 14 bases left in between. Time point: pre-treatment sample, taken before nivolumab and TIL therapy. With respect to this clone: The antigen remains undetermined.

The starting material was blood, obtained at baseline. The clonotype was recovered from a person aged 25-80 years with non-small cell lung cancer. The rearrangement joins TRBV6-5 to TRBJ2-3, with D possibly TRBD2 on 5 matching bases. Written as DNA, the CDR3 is TGTGCCAGCAATGGGAGAGCGGTCAGCACAGATACGCAGTATTTT. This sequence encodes CASNGRAVSTDTQYF.